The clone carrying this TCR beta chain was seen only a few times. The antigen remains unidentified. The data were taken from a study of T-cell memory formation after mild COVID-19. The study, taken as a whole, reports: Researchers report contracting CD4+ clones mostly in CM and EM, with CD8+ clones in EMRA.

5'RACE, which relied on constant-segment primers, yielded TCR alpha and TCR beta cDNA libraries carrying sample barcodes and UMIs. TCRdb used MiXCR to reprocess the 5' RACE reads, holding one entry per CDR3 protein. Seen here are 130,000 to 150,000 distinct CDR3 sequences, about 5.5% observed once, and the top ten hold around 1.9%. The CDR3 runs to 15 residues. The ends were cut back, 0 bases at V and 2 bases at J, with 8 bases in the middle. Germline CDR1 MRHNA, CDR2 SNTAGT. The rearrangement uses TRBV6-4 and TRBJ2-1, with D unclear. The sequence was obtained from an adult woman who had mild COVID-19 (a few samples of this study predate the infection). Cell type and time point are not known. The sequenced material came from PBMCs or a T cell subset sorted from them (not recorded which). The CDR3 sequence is CASSDSGAAYNEQFF. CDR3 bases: TGTGCCAGCAGTGACTCAGGCGCCGCCTACAATGAGCAGTTCTTC.